The text below deals with one T cell receptor beta chain. The V end lost 8 bases, the J end lost 8 bases, and 15 bases lay between the germline ends. CDR3 length: 13 residues. Looked up from germline, CDR1 is SEHNR and CDR2 is FQNEAQ (reference sequence). The data originate from a study of response to subunit inactivated influenza vaccine. TCRdb re-derived calls from the RT-PCR reads in MiXCR, one entry per CDR3 protein. Of under 800,000 distinct CDR3 sequences in the sample, about 14% were seen once. The receptor's source is a man aged 45-65 years who received an inactivated influenza vaccine. Material: PBMCs from blood, obtained roughly 2 weeks before vaccination. This rearrangement joins TRBV7-9 to TRBJ1-4; D is perhaps TRBD1 (5 bases). The CDR3: CASSKAGEEKLFF. CDR3 DNA: TGTGCCAGCTCTAAAGCGGGGGAGGAAAAACTGTTTTTT.